This T cell receptor (beta chain) was sequenced for a study of cytomegalovirus exposure and HLA in healthy donors. Turning to the study itself: Of all 400 or so donors who were genotyped, 81% belonged to the Caucasian-associated ancestry cluster.

Comments on this clone: The antigen is unknown.

General study points: Altogether, 164 TCR beta chains were recorded as cytomegalovirus-associated. Reportedly, HLA-A and HLA-B alleles of most subjects were accurately predicted from TCR beta. As confirmed in vitro, a few CMV-associated chains were specific for CMV antigens.

V lost 4 bases, J lost 2 bases, and 9 bases stayed unmatched. Per the germline V gene, CDR1 is SGHRS and CDR2 is YFSETQ. The CDR3 consists of 17 residues. The PCR ran on 60 Vbeta and 13 Jbeta primers. Profiling relied on immunoSEQ multiplex PCR, and the TCRdb table lists in-frame clones only, not all of them. The sample consists of approximately 160,000 clones, around 72% of them appearing once. The TCR comes from a middle-aged woman in good health and CMV-seropositive. This sequence joins TRBV5-1 and TRBJ1-3; 10 bases are shared with TRBD1. The sequenced sample consisted of PBMCs. CDR3 nucleotide sequence: TGCGCCAGCAGCAACCCTACCGGGACAGGGGCTGGAAACACCATATATTTT. It specifies CASSNPTGTGAGNTIYF.